Reported below is one T cell receptor beta chain. This entry comes from a study of blood T cell repertoires in COVID-19. Study-level information: Samples taken during acute and convalescent COVID-19 were collected in the United States, Italy and Spain. T cells, B-cell-depleted T cells, or PBMCs provided the cDNA or gDNA that served as material.

As handled by the study authors: Using reference gene primer amplification, nucleated cell counts were estimated. Measured with immunoSEQ multiplex PCR; TCRdb has only the in-frame clones, and not every one. The V and J calls and clone size are taken from that table; D and trimming were inferred from the DNA. The table lists approximately 25,000 clones, about 90% of them singletons. Sequenced: peripheral blood. This TCR came from an older man with active COVID-19.

The CDR3 sequence: CASSQWDRGRETQYF. The DNA for the CDR3 is TGTGCCAGCAGCCAATGGGACAGGGGAAGAGAGACCCAGTACTTC. This chain joins TRBV14 and TRBJ2-5; 10 nucleotides line up with TRBD1. Germline CDR1 reads SGHDN; CDR2 reads FVKESK. The CDR3 has 15 residues. After removal of 2 bases from V and 4 bases from J, the junction contained 4 bases not matched to a gene.